This T cell receptor beta chain was sequenced for a study of cytomegalovirus exposure and HLA in healthy donors. Healthy bone marrow donors supplied every sample. In nominal health when sampled, donors likely had unrecorded immune exposures nonetheless. Study-wide results and caveats: In a later analysis, CMV-associated beta chains were mostly HLA-associated, it appeared. A cluster of highly shared sequence variants was likely a sequencing artifact.

PCR amplification relied on 60 Vbeta primers (plus 13 Jbeta primers). Only in-frame clones appear in the TCRdb table, and some are missing; sequencing was by immunoSEQ multiplex PCR. The table has around 150,000 clones, around 80% seen once; the top ten hold roughly 14%. V lost 0 bases and J lost 7; bases outside the gene matches: 7. Germline-derived CDR1 and CDR2 are GTSNPN and SVGIG (reference sequence). The CDR3 length is 15 residues. Comments on this clone: Its antigen remains unknown.

This clonotype was obtained from a middle-aged woman in good health and CMV-seronegative. This chain joins TRBV30 and TRBJ1-4; 8 bases agree with TRBD1. Sequenced: PBMCs. The CDR3: CAWSVSAGQGEKLFF. The CDR3 nucleotides are TGTGCCTGGAGTGTATCTGCAGGACAGGGTGAAAAACTGTTTTTT.